These 25 T cell receptor beta chains originate from one sample sequenced in a study of CD8 T cells in Susac syndrome. When the RNA was reverse transcribed, random hexamers were used with an input of roughly 0.5 to 1 ug. One entry per CDR3 protein, called by TCRdb with MiXCR from the immunoSEQ multiplex PCR reads. The repertoire holds about 120,000 distinct CDR3 sequences, with around nine tenths as singletons. The sequenced sample was CD4+ T cells from PBMCs. These receptors originate from a human donor in good health.

The rearrangement uses TRBV19 and TRBJ2-4; D gene unclear. The CDR3 is 11 amino acids. V dropped 6 bases and J dropped 6 bases, with 6 bases sitting between them. Germline assignment: CDR1 LNHDA and CDR2 SQIVND (reference sequence). CDR3: CASSNLNIQYF. CDR3 bases: TGTGCCAGTAGCAATTTAAACATTCAGTACTTC.

This clonotype was seen just once. V and J are TRBV4-3 and TRBJ1-1; 7 nucleotides align to TRBD1. The germline V gene encodes CDR1 LGHNA and CDR2 YSLEER. The junction had 5 bases not matched to a gene; V was cut back by 3 bases and J by 1 base. This CDR3 is built from 15 residues. CDR3 bases: TGCGCCAGCAGCCACCGAGGGACAGCGAACACTGAAGCTTTCTTT. It specifies CASSHRGTANTEAFF.

This rearrangement joins TRBV2 to TRBJ2-3; 9 bases fit TRBD2. Per the germline V gene, CDR1 is SNHLY and CDR2 is FYNNEI. The CDR3 has 14 amino acids. Unmatched junction bases numbered 3, after V lost 6 bases and J lost 2 bases. CDR3 loop: CASSGTSYTDTQYF. CDR3 sequence (DNA): TGTGCCAGCAGCGGGACTAGCTACACAGATACGCAGTATTTT.

The chain combines TRBV4-2 with TRBJ2-5, with 8 positions matching TRBD1. The CDR3 has 14 residues. The germline V gene encodes CDR1 LGHNA and CDR2 YNFKEQ. The trim removed 0 bases at V and 6 bases at J, leaving 3 bases unmatched. The CDR3 protein is CASSQDRGQKTQYF. As DNA, the CDR3 is TGTGCCAGCAGCCAAGACAGGGGGCAGAAGACCCAGTACTTC.

The gene calls are TRBV30 and TRBJ2-1; tentative D call: TRBD2 (7 bases). V was shortened by 0 bases and J by 12 bases, with 12 bases between the two germline ends. Germline CDR1 GTSNPN, CDR2 SVGIG (reference sequence). This CDR3 is built from 12 residues. The CDR3: CAWSVRGAWQFF. CDR3 in DNA: TGTGCCTGGAGTGTACGGGGGGCTTGGCAGTTCTTC. Using reference TRBV30 and TRBJ2-1 for the parts outside the CDR3, the full variable domain is SQTIHQWPATLVQPVGSPLSLECTVEGTSNPNLYWYRQAAGRGLQLLFYSVGIGQISSEVPQNLSASRPQDRQFILSSKKLLLSDSGFYLCAWSVRGAWQFFGPGTRLTVL.

V usage is TRBV5-1 and J usage is TRBJ1-1; D gene unclear. In germline, CDR1 is SGHRS, CDR2 YFSETQ. The CDR3 runs to 13 residues. The V gene lost 2 bases and the J gene lost 1 base, with 6 bases spanning the gap. CDR3: CASSLRANTEAFF. For the CDR3, the DNA is TGCGCCAGCAGCTTAAGAGCGAACACTGAAGCTTTCTTT.

The chain employs TRBV7-2 and TRBJ2-3, with 7 positions matching TRBD2. V gave up 0 bases and J gave up 5 bases; unmatched junction bases: 11. In germline, CDR1 is SGHTA, CDR2 FQGNSA. The CDR3 contains 17 residues. The CDR3 DNA reads TGTGCCAGCAGCTTAGCGTTTGGGACTATTCCTCGAGATACGCAGTATTTT. Amino acids: CASSLAFGTIPRDTQYF.

The chain is built from TRBV12-3 or TRBV12-4 and TRBJ1-1; 7 nucleotides align to TRBD1. V dropped 5 bases and J dropped 4; count of bases not matched to a gene: 7. This CDR3 is 14 amino acids long. Here the CDR3 DNA reads TGTGCCAGCAGTCAGGGGGTTGGGGGCACTGAAGCTTTCTTT. Translated: CASSQGVGGTEAFF.

The chain employs TRBV6-5 and TRBJ2-7; TRBD1 matches 9 bases. Germline loops: CDR1 MNHEY, CDR2 SVGAGI. V trimming: 4 bases; J trimming: 4 bases; junction bases outside the gene matches: 8. This CDR3 region has 15 residues. In nucleotides, the CDR3 is TGTGCCAGCAGTTTAACCGGGACAGGGACGTACGAGCAGTACTTC. Translated, it gives CASSLTGTGTYEQYF.

The chain has TRBV27 and TRBJ2-2; D unresolved. Germline CDR1 is MNHEY and CDR2 is SMNVEV (reference sequence). V lost 1 base to trimming and J lost 3 bases, with 12 bases between them. There are 16 residues in the CDR3. The DNA for the CDR3 is TGTGCCAGCAGTTTATGGAAAGTCGCGGACACCGGGGAGCTGTTTTTT. Protein product: CASSLWKVADTGELFF.

This clonotype was counted a single time. The chain carries TRBV2 and TRBJ2-1; TRBD1 is a possible D gene (6 bases). From germline, CDR1 is SNHLY and CDR2 FYNNEI. The CDR3 sequence is 12 residues long. Between the trimmed V and J ends, which lost 3 bases and 9 bases, there was a span of 9 bases. CDR3 residues: CASSEGAGEQFF. CDR3 coding DNA: TGTGCCAGCAGTGAGGGGGCGGGTGAGCAGTTCTTC.

CDR3 in amino acids: CASSEIGTSGETQYF. The CDR3 nucleotides are TGTGCCAGCAGTGAAATAGGGACTAGCGGTGAGACCCAGTACTTC. The gene calls are TRBV2 and TRBJ2-5; 11 bases agree with TRBD2. V lost 2 bases and J lost 5; bases outside the gene matches: 4. Germline loops: CDR1 SNHLY, CDR2 FYNNEI. This CDR3 has 15 amino acids. The full variable domain, its missing parts supplied by reference TRBV2 and TRBJ2-5, is EPEVTQTPSHQVTQMGQEVILRCVPISNHLYFYWYRQILGQKVEFLVSFYNNEISEKSEIFDDQFSVERPDGSNFTLKIRSTKLEDSAMYFCASSEIGTSGETQYFGPGTRLLVL.

This chain's CDR3 is CASSRGQGVADTQYF. DNA of the CDR3: TGTGCCAGCAGCCGGGGACAGGGTGTAGCAGATACGCAGTATTTT. The chain links TRBV7-3 to TRBJ2-3, with 9 bases that match TRBD1. The V and J ends lost 5 bases and 4 bases, in that order; junction bases with no gene match: 7. This CDR3 has 15 amino acids. CDR1 is SGHTA and CDR2 is FQGTGA in the germline V gene.

The rearrangement uses TRBV6-2 or TRBV6-3 and TRBJ2-1; D might be TRBD2 (5 bases). The CDR3 totals 13 residues. Germline CDR1 MNHEY, CDR2 SVGEGT. The V and J ends lost 4 bases and 8 bases respectively, with 12 bases between them. The CDR3 region is CASSSLAFDEQFF. For the CDR3, the DNA is TGTGCCAGCAGTTCTCTAGCCTTCGATGAGCAGTTCTTC.

The chain couples TRBV20-1 to TRBJ2-1; tentatively, D is TRBD1 (5 bases). CDR3 length: 18 amino acids. Germline assignment: CDR1 DFQATT and CDR2 SNEGSKA (reference sequence). The ends were cut back, 0 bases at V and 1 base at J, with 19 bases in the middle. CDR3 amino acids: CSARDRGRGTSSYNEQFF. The CDR3 nucleotides are TGCAGTGCTAGAGATAGGGGTAGGGGAACTTCTTCCTACAATGAGCAGTTCTTC.

This chain links TRBV6-4 with TRBJ1-1; D gene ambiguous. This CDR3 has 15 residues. Trimming left V 0 bases short and J 11 bases short, with 19 bases between. CDR1 and CDR2 (germline): MRHNA, SNTAGT. CDR3 region: CASSDSRSSSVGAFF. The CDR3 DNA follows: TGTGCCAGCAGTGACTCCAGGAGCAGTTCTGTGGGGGCTTTCTTT.

The rearrangement joins TRBV29-1 to TRBJ1-1; tentative D call: TRBD1 (5 bases). This CDR3 has 13 residues. Germline values: CDR1 SQVTM, CDR2 ANQGSEA. The V end lost 5 bases, the J end lost 0 bases, and 10 bases lay between the germline ends. The CDR3 nucleotides read TGCAGCGTTTCTCAGGGAATGAACACTGAAGCTTTCTTT. It specifies CSVSQGMNTEAFF.

J is TRBJ1-2 and V is TRBV18; no reliable D call. The CDR3 is 15 residues long. Trimming left V 6 bases short and J 8 bases short, with 22 bases between. Germline V CDR1 and CDR2: KGHSH, LQKENI. The chain's CDR3 is CASSLRTDLVAGYTF. Written as DNA, the CDR3 is TGTGCCAGCTCGCTGCGGACTGATTTGGTTGCGGGCTACACCTTC.

The chain is built from TRBV7-9 and TRBJ1-2; D might be TRBD1 (6 bases). Germline V gives CDR1 SEHNR, CDR2 FQNEAQ (reference sequence). The CDR3 extends over 15 amino acids. V was pared by 3 bases and J by 5 bases, with 16 bases between. In nucleotides, the CDR3 is TGTGCCAGCAGCTTTCTCCGACAGGTGGATTATGGCTACACCTTC. The encoded protein is CASSFLRQVDYGYTF.

This clonotype appeared a single time. This chain joins TRBV12-3 or TRBV12-4 and TRBJ2-5; D remains unclear. The length of the CDR3 is 12 residues. V lost 7 bases and J lost 2, with 8 bases in between. The CDR3 DNA follows: TGTGCCAGCACGCGCTGGCAAGAGACCCAGTACTTC. This sequence encodes CASTRWQETQYF.

This clonotype was detected a few times. The rearrangement links TRBV7-2 to TRBJ2-7; D call uncertain. The ends were cut back, 2 bases at V and 0 bases at J, with 2 bases in the middle. The CDR3 contains 12 residues. Germline V gene sequence: CDR1 SGHTA, CDR2 FQGNSA. In DNA form, the CDR3 reads TGTGCCAGCAGCTTAAACTCCTACGAGCAGTACTTC. As protein: CASSLNSYEQYF. Drawing the rest from reference TRBV7-2 and TRBJ2-7, the complete variable domain is GAGVSQSPSNKVTEKGKDVELRCDPISGHTALYWYRQSLGQGLEFLIYFQGNSAPDKSGLPSDRFSAERTGGSVSTLTIQRTQQEDSAVYLCASSLNSYEQYFGPGTRLTVT.

The chain carries TRBV7-8 and TRBJ2-7; no firm D call. The CDR3 consists of 13 residues. Germline lookup yields CDR1 SGHVS and CDR2 FQNEAQ. V dropped 1 base and J dropped 3 bases, with 7 bases sitting between them. The chain's CDR3 is CASSLGIVYEQYF. Written as DNA, the CDR3 is TGTGCCAGCAGCTTAGGGATAGTCTACGAGCAGTACTTC.

CDR3 region: CATSDSVGSTDTQYF. The DNA for the CDR3 is TGTGCCACCAGTGATTCAGTCGGATCCACAGATACGCAGTATTTT. The chain couples TRBV24-1 to TRBJ2-3; D remains ambiguous. Germline CDR1 is KGHDR and CDR2 is SFDVKD. The CDR3 is 15 residues long. The V gene lost 2 bases and the J gene lost 2 bases, with 10 bases spanning the gap.

V gene TRBV6-2 or TRBV6-3 combines with J gene TRBJ1-1; a possible D gene is TRBD1 (5 bases). CDR1 and CDR2 (germline): MNHEY, SVGEGT. The germline V and J ends were trimmed by 1 base and 6 bases, with 9 bases remaining between them. CDR3 length equals 13 residues. CDR3 loop: CASSYYQGPEAFF. The CDR3 nucleotides read TGTGCCAGCAGTTACTACCAGGGTCCTGAAGCTTTCTTT.

V and J are TRBV19 and TRBJ2-3; 11 bases are shared with TRBD1. The germline V gene has CDR1 LNHDA and CDR2 SQIVND (reference sequence). CDR3 length: 17 amino acids. Trimming at V came to 5 bases and at J to 2 bases, leaving 9 bases not matched to a gene. The CDR3 is CASSYPDRGPPTDTQYF. The CDR3 DNA sequence: TGTGCCAGTAGTTACCCGGACAGGGGGCCTCCCACAGATACGCAGTATTTT.